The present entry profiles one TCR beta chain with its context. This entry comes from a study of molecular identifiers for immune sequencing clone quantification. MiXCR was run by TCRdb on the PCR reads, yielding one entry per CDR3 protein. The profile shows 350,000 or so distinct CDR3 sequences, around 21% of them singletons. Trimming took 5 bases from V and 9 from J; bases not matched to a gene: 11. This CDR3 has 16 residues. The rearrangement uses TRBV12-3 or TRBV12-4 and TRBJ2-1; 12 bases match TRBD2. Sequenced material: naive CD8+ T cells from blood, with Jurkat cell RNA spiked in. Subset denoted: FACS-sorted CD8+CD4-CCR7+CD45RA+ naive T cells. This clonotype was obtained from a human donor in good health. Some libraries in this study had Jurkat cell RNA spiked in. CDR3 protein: CASSPRRRTSGIEQFF. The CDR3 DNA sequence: TGTGCCAGCAGTCCAAGGCGCCGGACTAGCGGGATTGAGCAGTTCTTC.